The clone carrying this T cell receptor (beta chain) showed up many times. Its cognate antigen is unknown. TCRdb re-derived calls from the reads in MiXCR, one entry per CDR3 protein. The data show 200,000 to 300,000 distinct CDR3 sequences, 9.1% seen once. This entry belongs to a study of T cell repertoires in cytomegalovirus infection. The wider study: The public TCR beta signatures pointed to both CMV infection and matching HLA type. Study-level findings and limits: CMV carriers having the relevant HLA were flagged by cumulative public TCR beta family frequency. Ex vivo responses were dominated by HLA-C-restricted CMV-specific TCR beta clonotypes.

The sequence was obtained from a human donor in good health (CMV status not recorded). Some clones in this sample may be carry-over from other donors' samples. Sequenced material: PBMCs.

This chain's CDR3 is CASSLENPLAGGGKNIQYF. The CDR3 nucleotides are TGTGCCAGCAGCTTAGAAAATCCCCTAGCGGGAGGAGGCAAAAACATTCAGTACTTC. The chain couples TRBV7-2 to TRBJ2-4; 11 bases fit TRBD2. The CDR3 contains 19 residues. Germline-derived CDR1 and CDR2 are SGHTA and FQGNSA. After removal of 1 base from V and 3 bases from J, the junction contained 11 bases not matched to a gene.